A single sample gave rise to the 14 T cell receptor beta chains below, sequenced in a study of CD8+ T cells in alopecia areata (dated by TCRdb to 2017 to 2018). The library was generated by the immunoSEQ multiplex PCR assay. For TCR sequencing, RNA was extracted from every sample and reverse transcribed into cDNA to serve as template. Held by TCRdb, this immuneACCESS table contains in-frame sequences only and omits some clones. Under half of the omission traces to an unresolved V gene where checked; the cause of the rest is unknown. The sample contains some 80,000 clones, roughly 66% of them found a single time. The top ten clonotypes cover 23% of the sample. According to the study, the label for this sample's time point signals: less than 30 weeks on oral tofacitinib. The sample's treatment or condition label, in plain terms: oral pan-JAK inhibitor, 5-10 mg twice daily. The sequences come from CD8+ T cells sorted from blood, collected at week 24, from a patient treated with tofacitinib. The origin of the receptors is a human donor with alopecia areata.

CDR3 nucleotide sequence: TGTGCCAGCAGCAACCCCGTGGACTGGTCCTACGAGCAGTACTTC. It codes for CASSNPVDWSYEQYF. This chain uses TRBV7-9 with TRBJ2-7; a weak D match, TRBD2 (5 bases). The CDR3 is 15 residues long. The V gene's germline CDR1 is SEHNR and CDR2 FQNEAQ (reference sequence). Trimming shortened V by 5 bases and J by 1 base, and 15 bases separated the two germline ends.

This chain uses TRBV4-3 with TRBJ2-7; D is perhaps TRBD2 (6 bases). Trimming pared 1 base from V and 2 bases from J, leaving 12 bases between. This CDR3 has 15 amino acids. Germline CDR1 is LGHNA and CDR2 is YSLEER. CDR3 DNA: TGCGCCAGCAGCCAAGGGGCTAGCGCGCCCTACGAGCAGTACTTC. This codes for CASSQGASAPYEQYF.

This clone was recorded at least ten times. This chain joins TRBV4-3 and TRBJ2-6, with TRBD1 matching 9 bases. V shed 0 bases and J 0 bases; nucleotides not matched to a gene: 0. The germline gives CDR1 LGHNA, CDR2 YSLEER. This CDR3 has 17 amino acids. The CDR3 DNA reads TGCGCCAGCAGCCAAGAGACAGGGGGCTCTGGGGCCAACGTCCTGACTTTC. It translates to CASSQETGGSGANVLTF.

CDR3 in amino acids: CASSQVAGGLGNEQFF. CDR3 nucleotide sequence: TGTGCCAGCAGCCAAGTTGCGGGGGGGCTGGGCAATGAGCAGTTCTTC. J is TRBJ2-1 and V is TRBV4-2; TRBD2 matches 9 bases. The CDR3 loop spans 16 amino acids. V was clipped by 1 base and J by 6 bases; unmatched bases: 7. Germline lookup yields CDR1 LGHNA and CDR2 YNFKEQ.

This clone was counted only a few times. The rearrangement links TRBV29-1 to TRBJ2-2, with 11 nucleotides matching TRBD2. V lost 3 bases to trimming and J lost 0 bases; unmatched junction nucleotides: 6. Per germline, CDR1 SQVTM and CDR2 ANQGSEA. The CDR3 contains 17 residues. The CDR3 DNA reads as TGCAGCGTTGACGGGACTAGCGGTGTCCCGAACACCGGGGAGCTGTTTTTT. This encodes CSVDGTSGVPNTGELFF.

The chain links TRBV4-1 to TRBJ2-1; D gene uncertain. Trimming cost V 2 bases and J 5 bases, with 1 base left between them. The germline V gene encodes CDR1 MGHRA and CDR2 YSYEKL. CDR3 length: 11 amino acids. DNA for the CDR3: TGCGCCAGCAGCCAACACAATGAGCAGTTCTTC. This encodes CASSQHNEQFF.

This clone was seen a single time. V usage is TRBV7-9 and J usage is TRBJ2-3; 10 bases agree with TRBD2. V gave up 5 bases and J gave up 4 bases; unmatched junction bases: 6. This CDR3 has 15 residues. CDR1 is SEHNR and CDR2 is FQNEAQ in the germline V gene (reference sequence). CDR3 in DNA: TGTGCCAGCAGCCTACGAGCGGGAGGGCCAGATACGCAGTATTTT. This sequence encodes CASSLRAGGPDTQYF.

This clone was seen a handful of times. The genes are TRBV5-1 and TRBJ1-1, with D tentatively TRBD1 (5 bases). V was cut by 3 bases and J by 2 bases, with 11 bases left in between. CDR1 and CDR2 (germline): SGHRS, YFSETQ. The CDR3 is 14 residues long. The CDR3, as DNA: TGCGCCAGCAGCTCTCCCAGGGACAACACTGAAGCTTTCTTT. The encoded protein is CASSSPRDNTEAFF.

The CDR3 DNA follows: TGTGCCAGCAGGGGTAGACTAGCGGACTCCTACAATGAGCAGTTCTTC. This sequence encodes CASRGRLADSYNEQFF. The chain combines TRBV27 with TRBJ2-1, with 9 positions matching TRBD2. Germline trimming cut 6 bases from V and 0 bases from J; bases unmatched to any gene: 6. The CDR3 has 16 residues. Germline CDR1 and CDR2: MNHEY and SMNVEV (reference sequence).

For the CDR3, the DNA is TGCGCCAGCAGCCCGGGGGACAGGGAGAACACCGGGGAGCTGTTTTTT. Its translation is CASSPGDRENTGELFF. The J gene is TRBJ2-2, the V gene TRBV5-1; TRBD1 matches 9 bases. CDR3 length equals 16 residues. Germline loops: CDR1 SGHRS, CDR2 YFSETQ. Losses at the gene ends were 4 bases for V and 1 base for J; bases not matched to a gene: 5.

This clone was counted only a few times. The chain joins TRBV27 to TRBJ1-1, with unresolved D. Germline CDR1 reads MNHEY; CDR2 reads SMNVEV (reference sequence). CDR3 size: 13 residues. The germline V and J ends were trimmed by 5 bases and 1 base, with 8 bases remaining between them. CDR3 in amino acids: CASSMTPNTEAFF. The CDR3 DNA follows: TGTGCCAGCAGTATGACACCGAACACTGAAGCTTTCTTT.

The chain couples TRBV4-1 to TRBJ2-1; D remains unclear. The V and J ends lost 3 bases and 4 bases respectively, with 10 bases between them. Per the germline V gene, CDR1 is MGHRA and CDR2 is YSYEKL. The CDR3 covers 14 residues. The CDR3 DNA is TGCGCCAGCAGCCAGAAGATGGGGTACAATGAGCAGTTCTTC. Translated: CASSQKMGYNEQFF.

The V gene is TRBV15, the J gene TRBJ2-5; perhaps TRBD1 as D (5 bases). Germline loops: CDR1 LNHNV, CDR2 YYDKDF (reference sequence). The CDR3 has 15 amino acids. Deletions cut 5 bases from V and 1 base from J, with 14 bases between. The CDR3 loop is CATSARQFAQETQYF. CDR3 nucleotide sequence: TGTGCCACCAGCGCCCGACAGTTCGCCCAAGAGACCCAGTACTTC.

The table lists this clone with a few counts. The CDR3 here is CASSGLAGTLNEQFF. The CDR3 nucleotides read TGTGCCAGCAGCGGACTGGCGGGAACCCTCAATGAGCAGTTCTTC. The J gene is TRBJ2-1, the V gene TRBV14; tentatively, D is TRBD2 (6 bases). The length of the CDR3 is 15 residues. Per the germline V gene, CDR1 is SGHDN and CDR2 is FVKESK. V lost 5 bases and J lost 6, with 17 bases in between. Based on the CDR3 plus reference TRBV14 and TRBJ2-1, the full variable domain is EAGVTQFPSHSVIEKGQTVTLRCDPISGHDNLYWYRRVMGKEIKFLLHFVKESKQDESGMPNNRFLAERTGGTYSTLKVQPAELEDSGVYFCASSGLAGTLNEQFFGPGTRLTVL.